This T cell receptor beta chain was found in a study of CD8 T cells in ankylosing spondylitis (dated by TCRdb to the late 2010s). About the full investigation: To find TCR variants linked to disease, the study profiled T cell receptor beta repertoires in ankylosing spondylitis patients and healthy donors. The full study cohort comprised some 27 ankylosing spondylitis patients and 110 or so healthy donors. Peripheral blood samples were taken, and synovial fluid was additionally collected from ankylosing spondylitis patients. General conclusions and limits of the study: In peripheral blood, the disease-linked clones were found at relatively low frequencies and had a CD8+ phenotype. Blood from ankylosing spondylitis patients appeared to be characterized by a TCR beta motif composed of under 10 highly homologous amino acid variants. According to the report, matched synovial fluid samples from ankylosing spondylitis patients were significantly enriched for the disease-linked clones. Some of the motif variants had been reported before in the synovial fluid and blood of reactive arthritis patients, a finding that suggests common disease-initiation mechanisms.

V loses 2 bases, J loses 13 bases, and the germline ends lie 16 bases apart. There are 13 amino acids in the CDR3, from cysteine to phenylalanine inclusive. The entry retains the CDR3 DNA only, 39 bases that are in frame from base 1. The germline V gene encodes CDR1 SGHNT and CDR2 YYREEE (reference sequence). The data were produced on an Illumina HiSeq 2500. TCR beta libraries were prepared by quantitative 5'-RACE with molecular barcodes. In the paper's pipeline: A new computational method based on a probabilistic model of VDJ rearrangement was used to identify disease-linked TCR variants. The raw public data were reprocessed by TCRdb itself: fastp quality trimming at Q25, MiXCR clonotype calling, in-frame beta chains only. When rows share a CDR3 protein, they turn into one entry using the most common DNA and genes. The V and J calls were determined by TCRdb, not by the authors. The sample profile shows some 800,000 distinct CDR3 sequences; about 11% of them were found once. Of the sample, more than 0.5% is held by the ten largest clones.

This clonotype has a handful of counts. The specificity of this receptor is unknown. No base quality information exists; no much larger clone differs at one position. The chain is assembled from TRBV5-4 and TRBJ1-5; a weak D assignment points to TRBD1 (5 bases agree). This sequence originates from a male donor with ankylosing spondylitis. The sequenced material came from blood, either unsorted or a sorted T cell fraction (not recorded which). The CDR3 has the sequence CASSLVGEEQQHF. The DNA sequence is TGTGCCAGCAGCTTAGTGGGGGAAGAACAGCAGCATTTT.